Following are 25 T cell receptor beta chains from one sample sequenced in a study of CXCR3-negative and CXCR3-positive naive CD8 T cells (dated by TCRdb to the late 2010s). Sequencing took place on a NextSeq 550. The Human TCR Profiling Kit (MiLaboratory) was used to make UMI-labeled 5' RACE TRB cDNA libraries. Through TCRdb reprocessing, the reads give one entry per CDR3 protein sequence; DNA is omitted. The table held for this sample gives about 110,000 distinct CDR3 sequences. The ten top clones hold approximately 0.37% of the sample. These TCRs' antigens remain unknown. Broader findings and caveats from the paper: TRB CDR3s from CXCR3-positive naive cells showed higher hydrophobicity (lower Kidera factor 4), lower energy, and higher strength and volume indices than CXCR3-negative naive cells.

Material: naive CXCR3+ CD8+ T cells from blood. The cell subset or site tag for this specimen amounts to: CD45RO-CCR7+CD27+CD95- naive CD8+ T cells expressing CXCR3 (TNR3+). These receptors were collected from a human donor in good health. Some clones in this sample may be carry-over from other donors' samples.

V is TRBV12-3 or TRBV12-4 and J is TRBJ2-3; TCRdb's assignment of TRBD1 cannot be checked, as there is no DNA. The CDR3 contains 14 residues. This CDR3 reads CASRPQGGMDTQYF.

V gene TRBV13 combines with J gene TRBJ2-1; TCRdb names TRBD1, which stays unverified in the absence of DNA. The CDR3 is made up of 13 amino acids. Germline V lookup: CDR1 PRHDT, CDR2 FYEKMQ (reference sequence). The CDR3 sequence: CASRITGGNEQFF.

The chain recombines TRBV28 with TRBJ2-7. The germline V gene has CDR1 MDHEN and CDR2 SYDVKM. The CDR3 is 13 residues long. The CDR3 reads CASSFLGLFEQYF.

This rearrangement joins TRBV12-3 or TRBV12-4 to TRBJ2-2; TCRdb reports TRBD1, a call that lacks DNA to check it against. This CDR3 has 13 amino acids. The CDR3 sequence: CASRYRDSVELFF.

CDR3 sequence reads: CASTQVQRGTDTQYF. V usage is TRBV4-1 and J usage is TRBJ2-3; absent DNA, TCRdb's TRBD2 call cannot be checked. This CDR3 comprises 15 residues. Germline loops: CDR1 MGHRA, CDR2 YSYEKL.

The gene calls are TRBV29-1 and TRBJ2-5; the TCRdb call, TRBD1, lacks DNA for checking. Germline V gene data show CDR1 as SQVTM and CDR2 as ANQGSEA. This CDR3 is built from 13 residues. CDR3 protein: CSVVTGQGETQYF.

The chain is built from TRBV5-1 and TRBJ2-5; without DNA, the TCRdb call of TRBD2 cannot be checked. Germline CDR1 SGHRS, CDR2 YFSETQ. The CDR3 loop spans 15 amino acids. This CDR3 reads CASSLGGVYQETQYF.

The rearrangement links TRBV19 to TRBJ2-1; TCRdb designates TRBD1, a call that cannot be tested without DNA. This CDR3 is 15 amino acids long. Germline CDR1 reads LNHDA; CDR2 reads SQIVND (reference sequence). CDR3 amino acids: CASDPGGSSYNEQFF. Supplemented by reference TRBV19 and TRBJ2-1, the full variable domain reads DGGITQSPKYLFRKEGQNVTLSCEQNLNHDAMYWYRQDPGQGLRLIYYSQIVNDFQKGDIAEGYSVSREKKESFPLTVTSAQKNPTAFYLCASDPGGSSYNEQFFGPGTRLTVL.

The chain joins TRBV29-1 to TRBJ2-7. Germline V gene sequence: CDR1 SQVTM, CDR2 ANQGSEA. This CDR3 has 13 residues. This CDR3 is CSVERGTSYEQYF.

The chain joins TRBV7-9 to TRBJ2-1; TCRdb designates TRBD2, a call that cannot be tested without DNA. The germline V gene has CDR1 SEHNR and CDR2 FQNEAQ (reference sequence). This CDR3 region has 16 residues. CDR3 region: CASSSSTSGNYNEQFF.

The chain employs TRBV6-2 or TRBV6-3 and TRBJ2-1. Germline values: CDR1 MNHEY, CDR2 SVGEGT. This CDR3 has 13 amino acids. The CDR3 here is CASTWSSYNEQFF.

The chain combines TRBV5-1 with TRBJ2-5; TCRdb gives TRBD1 as the D gene, but with no DNA this cannot be confirmed. The CDR3 is 17 residues long. CDR1 SGHRS and CDR2 YFSETQ come from the germline V gene. CDR3 sequence: CASSAFAGTGGGETQYF.

The CDR3 protein is CASGPGSIYEQYF. The chain recombines TRBV12-5 with TRBJ2-7. CDR3 length: 13 amino acids. Germline lookup yields CDR1 LGHNT and CDR2 FRNRAP.

The chain couples TRBV7-9 to TRBJ1-1. There are 13 residues in the CDR3. Germline V gene lookup returns CDR1 SEHNR and CDR2 FQNEAQ (reference sequence). The CDR3 is CASSPGVWAEAFF.

The chain joins TRBV7-2 to TRBJ1-2. CDR1 is SGHTA, CDR2 FQGNSA, per germline. The CDR3 runs 14 residues. CDR3 amino acids: CASSLEAESYGYTF.

V is TRBV6-5 and J is TRBJ2-7; TCRdb calls TRBD1, which cannot be checked without DNA. Per germline, CDR1 MNHEY and CDR2 SVGAGI. This CDR3 is built from 16 residues. The CDR3 region is CASSYPRQEGYYEQYF.

This CDR3 is CASSLGTSGNYGYTF. This rearrangement joins TRBV11-2 to TRBJ1-2; as DNA is missing, the TRBD1 call by TCRdb cannot be tested. The CDR3 contains 15 residues. The germline gives CDR1 SGHAT, CDR2 FQNNGV.

The chain has TRBV7-8 and TRBJ2-3; with no DNA, the TCRdb D assignment of TRBD1 cannot be verified. Germline CDR1 SGHVS, CDR2 FQNEAQ. This CDR3 has 15 residues. CDR3 sequence: CASSFTGINTDTQYF.

The chain is built from TRBV9 and TRBJ2-1; TCRdb gives TRBD2 as the D gene, but with no DNA this cannot be confirmed. Germline CDR1 SGDLS, CDR2 YYNGEE. The CDR3 is 17 amino acids. CDR3 sequence reads: CASSGGTSGRRVREQFF.

The rearrangement links TRBV15 to TRBJ1-5; TCRdb calls TRBD1, which cannot be checked without DNA. Germline V lookup: CDR1 LNHNV, CDR2 YYDKDF (reference sequence). This CDR3 comprises 15 residues. CDR3 protein: CATSRGQGSNQPQHF. The full variable domain, in which reference TRBV15 and TRBJ1-5 provide the parts outside the CDR3, is DAMVIQNPRYQVTQFGKPVTLSCSQTLNHNVMYWYQQKSSQAPKLLFHYYDKDFNNEADTPDNFQSRRPNTSFCFLDIRSPGLGDTAMYLCATSRGQGSNQPQHFGDGTRLSIL.

This sequence joins TRBV5-4 and TRBJ1-1; TCRdb gives TRBD1 as the D gene, but with no DNA this cannot be confirmed. The CDR3 has 12 residues. Germline CDR1 and CDR2: SGHNT and YYREEE (reference sequence). Here the CDR3 reads CASNVRGSEAFF.

This CDR3 is CASSLGTGTEAFF. V usage is TRBV7-9 and J usage is TRBJ1-1; the D call from TCRdb, TRBD1, cannot be confirmed without DNA. Looked up from germline, CDR1 is SEHNR and CDR2 is FQNEAQ (reference sequence). CDR3 length: 13 amino acids.

The CDR3 region is CSARAPPGQGFNEQFF. This chain links TRBV20-1 with TRBJ2-1; TCRdb gives TRBD1 as the D gene, but with no DNA this cannot be confirmed. The germline gives CDR1 DFQATT, CDR2 SNEGSKA (reference sequence). The CDR3 totals 16 residues.

The genes are TRBV29-1 and TRBJ2-1; TCRdb indicates TRBD1, and absent DNA this call remains unverified. The CDR3 loop spans 15 amino acids. CDR1 is SQVTM and CDR2 is ANQGSEA in the germline V gene. The CDR3 here is CSVPPLGTVDNEQFF.

The chain links TRBV7-6 to TRBJ1-2. Germline V gives CDR1 SGHVS, CDR2 FNYEAQ. The CDR3 loop spans 13 amino acids. The CDR3 here is CASSLETGWGYTF.